This T cell receptor (beta chain) comes out of a study of T cells expressing NK-cell markers. About the study: According to the study, TCR beta repertoires originated from sorted CD3+CD56+NKG2C+, CD3+CD56+NKG2C- and CD3+CD56-NKG2C+ T cells. Out of eight donors sequenced, seven tested HCMV-seropositive and the remaining one seronegative. Findings and caveats of the study: The same clonotypes also predominated in the CD3+CD56-NKG2C+ fraction of a few donors. Six or seven donors carried dominant NKG2C+ clonotypes that made up about 1.0-8% of their CD8+ T cells.

TCRdb re-called the 5' RACE reads and catalogs CDR3 proteins one per entry, DNA excluded. The listing contains some 500,000 distinct CDR3 sequences. Comments on this clonotype: Its target is unknown.

This CDR3 spans 13 amino acids. Germline CDR1 and CDR2: MDHEN and SYDVKM. This sequence originates from a woman aged 45-65 years in good health. Input material: blood T cells: a sorted CD56 or NKG2C T cell subset, CD4+ or CD8+ T cells, or bulk PBMC T cells (not recorded which). This chain connects TRBV28 to TRBJ2-1; TCRdb outputs TRBD1, but without DNA this stays unchecked. CDR3 residues: CASYRPGLNEQFF.